The 14 T cell receptor beta chains below come from one sample, sequenced in a study of blood T cells in healthy people across ages. Combining a sample-barcoded 5' primer with a J-beta primer mix, a second PCR ran for roughly 7 to 11 cycles. TCRdb reanalysed the 5' RACE reads using MiXCR and keeps one entry per CDR3 protein. The sample lists hundreds of thousands of distinct CDR3 sequences; roughly 52% were seen once. The specimen was blood. These receptors were taken from a man between 25 and 39 years old in good health.

This clonotype turned up a few times. The chain links TRBV7-2 to TRBJ2-7, with D perhaps assigned TRBD1 or TRBD2 (5 bases each). Germline CDR1 reads SGHTA; CDR2 reads FQGNSA. The V and J ends lost 5 bases and 9 bases respectively, with 17 bases between them. The CDR3 length is 13 residues. CDR3 amino acids: CASSGWDGPGQYF. The CDR3 region has the DNA TGTGCCAGCAGCGGCTGGGACGGTCCGGGGCAGTACTTC.

This clonotype has ten or more counts. The chain uses TRBV5-1 and TRBJ2-5; D gene uncertain. CDR1 and CDR2 from the germline V gene are SGHRS and YFSETQ. V dropped 4 bases and J dropped 3 bases, with 10 bases sitting between them. There are 13 residues in the CDR3. The chain's CDR3 is CASSTVPEETQYF. The CDR3 DNA is TGCGCCAGCAGCACCGTTCCAGAAGAGACCCAGTACTTC.

CDR3 in amino acids: CSATRSGAFNNQPQHF. The CDR3 region has the DNA TGCAGTGCCACTAGATCTGGGGCTTTTAACAATCAGCCCCAGCATTTT. This rearrangement joins TRBV20-1 to TRBJ1-5; a weak D match, TRBD1 (5 bases). V was clipped by 6 bases and J by 3 bases, with 21 bases between them. Germline values: CDR1 DFQATT, CDR2 SNEGSKA (reference sequence). This CDR3 has 16 residues.

This clonotype was detected ten times or more. V and J are TRBV2 and TRBJ2-4, with 8 bases matching TRBD1. Germline V gene lookup returns CDR1 SNHLY and CDR2 FYNNEI. The CDR3 contains 15 residues. J lost 2 bases, V lost 5 bases, and 5 bases had no gene match. As DNA, the CDR3 is TGTGCCAGCAGTCAACAGGGGGGACCCAAAAACATTCAGTACTTC. Translating it yields CASSQQGGPKNIQYF. The full variable domain, rest sourced from reference TRBV2 and TRBJ2-4, is EPEVTQTPSHQVTQMGQEVILRCVPISNHLYFYWYRQILGQKVEFLVSFYNNEISEKSEIFDDQFSVERPDGSNFTLKIRSTKLEDSAMYFCASSQQGGPKNIQYFGAGTRLSVL.

The chain recombines TRBV6-5 with TRBJ2-2, with 9 bases matching TRBD1. Germline CDR1 MNHEY, CDR2 SVGAGI. The CDR3 is 14 residues long. The V segment lost 6 bases and the J segment 6 bases; nucleotides outside the gene matches: 5. The CDR3 region has the DNA TGTGCCAGCAGACAGGGGGCGGGTTCCGGGGAGCTGTTTTTT. It is translated as CASRQGAGSGELFF.

This chain uses TRBV30 with TRBJ1-5; D is possibly TRBD1 (5 bases). Deletions cut 4 bases from V and 7 bases from J, with 17 bases between. The CDR3 runs 14 residues. Germline assignment: CDR1 GTSNPN and CDR2 SVGIG (reference sequence). The DNA of the CDR3 is TGTGCCTGGAAAGGGCCGGGCGGGGGGCAGCCCCAGCATTTT. It is translated as CAWKGPGGGQPQHF.

This rearrangement joins TRBV5-1 to TRBJ2-1, with D unresolved. The CDR3 is 16 amino acids. Looked up from germline, CDR1 is SGHRS and CDR2 is YFSETQ. Trimming took 0 bases from V and 10 from J, leaving 20 bases between them. The DNA of the CDR3 is TGCGCCAGCAGCTTGGCCAATAGGCCTATCCCCCCGGAGCAGTTCTTC. Its translation is CASSLANRPIPPEQFF.

In its sample, this clonotype was seen many times. The chain combines TRBV10-3 with TRBJ2-5; D gene uncertain. The germline CDR1 and CDR2 sequences are ENHRY and SYGVKD. The CDR3 consists of 14 residues. V was trimmed by 0 bases and J by 1 base, leaving 6 bases between them. CDR3 sequence: CAISESRGQETQYF. The CDR3 DNA sequence: TGTGCCATCAGTGAGTCCCGAGGCCAAGAGACCCAGTACTTC.

The table lists this clonotype with a count of one. The chain links TRBV20-1 to TRBJ2-1; 10 bases agree with TRBD1. V lost 3 bases to trimming and J lost 10 bases; unmatched junction nucleotides: 6. Germline V lookup: CDR1 DFQATT, CDR2 SNEGSKA (reference sequence). This CDR3 has 13 residues. CDR3 in amino acids: CSASRGQGYEQFF. For the CDR3, the DNA is TGCAGTGCTAGCCGGGGACAGGGGTACGAGCAGTTCTTC.

The gene calls are TRBV5-6 and TRBJ1-2; D gene uncertain. CDR1 and CDR2 (germline): SGHDT, YYEEEE. V lost 4 bases, J lost 4 bases, and 17 bases lay in between. This CDR3 has 15 residues. CDR3 sequence: CASSPPTVRIYGYTF. The CDR3 DNA reads TGTGCCAGCAGCCCACCCACCGTACGAATCTATGGCTACACCTTC. The variable domain in full, with the rest retrieved from reference TRBV5-6 and TRBJ1-2, is DAGVTQSPTHLIKTRGQQVTLRCSPKSGHDTVSWYQQALGQGPQFIFQYYEEEERQRGNFPDRFSGHQFPNYSSELNVNALLLGDSALYLCASSPPTVRIYGYTFGSGTRLTVV.

This clonotype was recorded once. This sequence joins TRBV5-1 and TRBJ1-4; no reliable D call. Germline V lookup: CDR1 SGHRS, CDR2 YFSETQ. The CDR3 contains 13 residues. V was cut by 4 bases and J by 5 bases, with 9 bases left in between. CDR3: CASSVQLNEKLFF. CDR3 bases: TGCGCCAGCAGCGTACAGCTCAATGAAAAACTGTTTTTT. Supplemented by reference TRBV5-1 and TRBJ1-4, the full variable domain reads KAGVTQTPRYLIKTRGQQVTLSCSPISGHRSVSWYQQTPGQGLQFLFEYFSETQRNKGNFPGRFSGRQFSNSRSEMNVSTLELGDSALYLCASSVQLNEKLFFGSGTQLSVL.

The chain recombines TRBV7-2 with TRBJ2-5; TRBD1 agrees at 9 bases. V gave up 5 bases and J gave up 5 bases; unmatched junction bases: 9. This CDR3 contains 15 residues. CDR1 and CDR2 (germline): SGHTA, FQGNSA. CDR3 in amino acids: CASSGRDRVIETQYF. CDR3 DNA: TGTGCCAGCAGCGGGAGGGACAGGGTGATTGAGACCCAGTACTTC.

V usage is TRBV20-1 and J usage is TRBJ1-6; D is undetermined. The germline CDR1 and CDR2 sequences are DFQATT and SNEGSKA (reference sequence). The ends were cut back, 1 base at V and 4 bases at J, with 8 bases in the middle. The CDR3 has 14 residues. CDR3 sequence reads: CSARVGPYNSPLHF. The CDR3 nucleotides read TGCAGTGCTAGAGTAGGCCCGTATAATTCACCCCTCCACTTT.

The chain employs TRBV6-1 and TRBJ1-1; the match to TRBD1 covers 12 bases. This CDR3 comprises 18 residues. Looked up from germline, CDR1 is MNHNS and CDR2 is SASEGT. V dropped 9 bases and J dropped 5; count of bases not matched to a gene: 19. Written as DNA, the CDR3 is TGTGCCAGTCCCCCGGGGACAGGGGGCGCGGATCGCGGGACTGAAGCTTTCTTT. It yields the protein CASPPGTGGADRGTEAFF.